This entry features one T cell receptor (beta chain) sequence. Its antigen target is currently unknown. No base quality values were provided; no much bigger clone lies one nucleotide off. The immunoSEQ Assay, a bias-controlled multiplex PCR, was used to amplify TCRbeta CDR3 regions from genomic DNA. The authors' analysis ran thus. The number of nucleated cells in each sample was estimated by amplification of reference gene primers within the assay. To quantify the absolute abundance of each unique TCRbeta CDR3 rearrangement, sequence reads were collapsed and filtered. For each sample, productive Simpson clonality was calculated by taking the square root of Simpson's diversity index across productive rearrangements. Imported from immuneACCESS, the table was reduced by TCRdb to in-frame sequences with V and J called. These copies leave out some clones; in studies compared against another copy, an unresolved V gene accounts for under half, and the cause of the remainder is not known. The DNA gave D and trimming, while V, J and clone size come from that table. Within this sample are about 280,000 clones, with 85% of them counted one time only. The ten top clones hold 2% to 3% of the sample.

V drops 4 bases and J drops 1 base, leaving 10 bases in between. The CDR3, cysteine through phenylalanine, is 14 amino acids long. The entry retains the CDR3 DNA only, 42 bases that are in frame from base 1. CDR1 MDHEN and CDR2 SYDVKM are derived from the germline V gene. The data belong to a study of blood T cell repertoires in COVID-19 (dated by TCRdb to the early 2020s). General notes on the study: The collaborator samples originated in the United States, Italy and Spain and spanned the acute and convalescent phases of COVID-19. The material from the prospective study consisted of cDNA or gDNA derived from T cells, B-cell-depleted T cells, or PBMCs. Deeply sampled blood TCRbeta repertoires from subjects exposed to, actively infected with, or recovered from COVID-19 were included in the dataset. The repertoires were released in a freely available public database intended as a resource for research on the immune response to SARS-CoV-2. The samples were drawn from two sources: the first 160 participants of the ongoing ImmuneRACE study, and 1,254 subjects contributed by 6 global collaborators. The sample metadata nearly always contained a de-identified subject ID, COVID-19 status, age in years and sex. HLA class I and class II types, where available, came from metadata supplied by the sample provider rather than from assay-based typing.

General conclusions and limits of the study: The amount of clinical and demographic metadata varied by source and participant and was provided uncurated.

Enrolling through a virtual design, the prospective study's participants ranged in age from roughly 18 to 89 years and lived across roughly 23 United States geographic areas. In the prospective study, cohorts were assigned on the basis of participant-reported clinical history obtained from a screening survey and a study questionnaire. Recovered participants in ImmuneRACE Cohort 3 were defined by two consecutive negative NP/OP PCR tests, clearance by a healthcare professional, or resolution of symptoms. In the prospective study, whole blood, serum and a nasopharyngeal or oropharyngeal swab were collected from each participant by mobile phlebotomists. Additional blood draws and questionnaires over an approximately 2-month period could optionally be provided by prospective study participants. Blood samples from the prospective study were shipped frozen or at room temperature prior to DNA extraction.

This chain is built from TRBV28 and TRBJ1-1; the best D guess is TRBD1, with 5 bases matching. What was sequenced was PBMCs or T cells enriched from blood (not recorded which). The origin of this receptor is a woman aged 45-60 years who had recovered from COVID-19. In nucleotides, the sequence is TGTGCCAGCAGTTGGGGGGTGCGGAACACTGAAGCTTTCTTT. It codes for CASSWGVRNTEAFF. Joined to the reference TRBV28 and TRBJ1-1 proteins, this CDR3 gives the full variable domain: DVKVTQSSRYLVKRTGEKVFLECVQDMDHENMFWYRQDPGLGLRLIYFSYDVKMKEKGDIPEGYSVSREKKERFSLILESASTNQTSMYLCASSWGVRNTEAFFGQGTRLTVV.